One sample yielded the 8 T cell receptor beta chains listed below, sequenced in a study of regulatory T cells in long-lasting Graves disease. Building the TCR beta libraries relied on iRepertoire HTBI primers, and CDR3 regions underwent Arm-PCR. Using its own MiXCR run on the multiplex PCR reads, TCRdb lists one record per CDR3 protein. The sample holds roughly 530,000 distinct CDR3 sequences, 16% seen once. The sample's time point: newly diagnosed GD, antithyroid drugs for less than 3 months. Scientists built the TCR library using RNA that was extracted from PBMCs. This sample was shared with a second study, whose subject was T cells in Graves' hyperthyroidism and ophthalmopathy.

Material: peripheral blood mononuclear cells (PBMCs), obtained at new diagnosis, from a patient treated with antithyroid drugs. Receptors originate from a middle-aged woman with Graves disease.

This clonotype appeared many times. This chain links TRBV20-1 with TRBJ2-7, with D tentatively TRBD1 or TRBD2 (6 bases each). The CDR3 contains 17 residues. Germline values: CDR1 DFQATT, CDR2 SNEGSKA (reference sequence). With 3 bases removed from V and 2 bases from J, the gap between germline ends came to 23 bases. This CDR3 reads CSASLLPFLGGPYEQYF. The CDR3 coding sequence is TGCAGTGCTAGCCTCCTTCCTTTCCTGGGGGGCCCCTACGAGCAGTACTTC.

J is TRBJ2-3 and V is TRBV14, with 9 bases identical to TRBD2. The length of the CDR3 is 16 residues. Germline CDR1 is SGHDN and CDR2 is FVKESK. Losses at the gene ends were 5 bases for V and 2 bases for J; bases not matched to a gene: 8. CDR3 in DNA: TGTGCCAGCAGCAGCTCTAGCGGGGTATCCACAGATACGCAGTATTTT. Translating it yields CASSSSSGVSTDTQYF.

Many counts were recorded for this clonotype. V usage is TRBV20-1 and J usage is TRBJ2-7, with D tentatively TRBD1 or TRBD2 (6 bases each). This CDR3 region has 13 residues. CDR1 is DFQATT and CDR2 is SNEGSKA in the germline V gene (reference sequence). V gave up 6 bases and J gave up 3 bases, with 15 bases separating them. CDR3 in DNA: TGCAGTGCCAGACCCGGGGGCTACTACGAGCAGTACTTC. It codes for CSARPGGYYEQYF.

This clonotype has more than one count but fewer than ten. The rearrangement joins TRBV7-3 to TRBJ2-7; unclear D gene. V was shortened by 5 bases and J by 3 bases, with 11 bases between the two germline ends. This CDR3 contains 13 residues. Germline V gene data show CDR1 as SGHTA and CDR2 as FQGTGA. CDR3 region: CASSPRHGYEQYF. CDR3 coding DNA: TGTGCCAGCAGCCCTCGACACGGCTACGAGCAGTACTTC.

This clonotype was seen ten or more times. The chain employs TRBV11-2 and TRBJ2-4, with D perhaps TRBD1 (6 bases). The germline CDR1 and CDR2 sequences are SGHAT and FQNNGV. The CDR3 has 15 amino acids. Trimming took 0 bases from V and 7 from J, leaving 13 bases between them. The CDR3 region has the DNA TGTGCCAGCAGCTTAGACCTGGGGGCGAGGAACATTCAGTACTTC. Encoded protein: CASSLDLGARNIQYF. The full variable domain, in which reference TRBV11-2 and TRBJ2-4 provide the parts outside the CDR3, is EAGVAQSPRYKIIEKRQSVAFWCNPISGHATLYWYQQILGQGPKLLIQFQNNGVVDDSQLPKDRFSAERLKGVDSTLKIQPAKLEDSAVYLCASSLDLGARNIQYFGAGTRLSVL.

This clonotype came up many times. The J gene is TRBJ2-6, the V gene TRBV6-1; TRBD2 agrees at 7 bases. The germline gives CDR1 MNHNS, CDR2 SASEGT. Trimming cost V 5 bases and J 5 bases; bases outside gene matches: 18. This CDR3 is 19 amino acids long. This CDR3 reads CASSRSGFSGTLWANVLTF. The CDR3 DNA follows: TGTGCCAGCAGTCGATCCGGATTCAGCGGGACCCTCTGGGCCAACGTCCTGACTTTC.

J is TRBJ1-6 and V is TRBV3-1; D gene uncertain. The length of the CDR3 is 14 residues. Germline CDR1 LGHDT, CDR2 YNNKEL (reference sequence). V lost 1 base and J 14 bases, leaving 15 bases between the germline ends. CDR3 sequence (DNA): TGTGCCAGCAGCCAAGGGACGGAGAGCTGGGCCCTCCACTTT. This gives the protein CASSQGTESWALHF.

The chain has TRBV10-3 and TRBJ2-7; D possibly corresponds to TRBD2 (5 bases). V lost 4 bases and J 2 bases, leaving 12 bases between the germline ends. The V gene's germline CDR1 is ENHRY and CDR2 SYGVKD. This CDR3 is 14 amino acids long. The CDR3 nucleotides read TGTGCCATCAGTGTAGCAATCGGGGCCTACGAGCAGTACTTC. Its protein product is CAISVAIGAYEQYF.